The present T cell receptor (beta chain) was sequenced within a study of cytomegalovirus exposure and HLA in healthy donors. Overall study findings and caveats: Later work found that TCR association rates differed between HLA loci; DRB1 had the most and HLA-C the fewest. Using the classifier, cytomegalovirus status was reportedly diagnosed with high specificity and sensitivity. Highly shared variants forming one cluster were likely a sequencing artifact.

With 60 Vbeta and 13 Jbeta primers, the PCR was carried out. Original data processing: Later reanalysis found 75 million to 95 million unique TCR beta chains, some 10 million of them shared. Clones were read by immunoSEQ multiplex PCR, and TCRdb kept only the in-frame ones, dropping some. V and J calls and clone size come straight from that table; D and trimming were deduced from the DNA. The sample consists of some 180,000 clones, 65% to 85% of them appearing once. Turning to this clone: No antigen is known for it.

Trimming stripped 0 bases from V and 2 bases from J, with 14 bases between. The germline gives CDR1 KGHSH, CDR2 LQKENI. The CDR3 has 16 amino acids. The sequenced material came from PBMCs. The clonotype comes from a female donor in good health and CMV-seronegative. The gene calls are TRBV18 and TRBJ2-7, with a weak D call TRBD1 (6 bases). Here the CDR3 DNA reads TGTGCCAGCTCACCACCGAGAGGGGACATCACCTACGAGCAGTACTTC. Translating it yields CASSPPRGDITYEQYF.